Listed here are 2 T cell receptor beta chains from one sample, sequenced in a study of blood T cells in healthy people across ages. Using a J-beta primer mix together with a sample-barcoded 5' primer, a second PCR was run for roughly 6 to 12 cycles. MiXCR was run by TCRdb on the 5' RACE reads, yielding one entry per CDR3 protein. The data contain around 1,000,000 distinct CDR3 sequences, under 30% of them seen just once; the ten biggest clones take up around 0.75%. The sample also formed part of further work on T cells of mothers and their children.

Sequenced material: blood. These receptor sequences come from a girl under 10 years old in good health.

In its sample, this clonotype was seen a few times. This chain links TRBV4-1 with TRBJ2-7, with 7 nucleotides matching TRBD1. The CDR3 is made up of 14 amino acids. Germline-derived CDR1 and CDR2 are MGHRA and YSYEKL. V gave up 4 bases and J gave up 3 bases; unmatched junction bases: 6. Written as DNA, the CDR3 is TGCGCCAGCAGCCGCACCCGGGACAGCTACGAGCAGTACTTC. It translates to CASSRTRDSYEQYF.

The sample holds a few counts of this clonotype. The genes are TRBV27 and TRBJ1-1; D not resolved. The CDR3 is 12 amino acids. Trimming took 5 bases from V and 8 from J, leaving 12 bases between them. Germline CDR1 and CDR2: MNHEY and SMNVEV (reference sequence). The chain's CDR3 is CASSPTTREAFF. The CDR3 DNA reads as TGTGCCAGCAGTCCTACGACCAGAGAAGCTTTCTTT.